The next 5 T cell receptor beta chains were all read from a single sample in a study of T cell repertoires in aging, cancer and after chemotherapy. Peripheral blood genomic DNA, not sorted cells or RNA, was the template. A mixed TRB-A/B primer pool amplified rearranged TRB by multiplex touch-down PCR. TCRdb reprocessed the multiplex PCR reads via MiXCR and lists one record per CDR3 protein. The repertoire consists of about 2,500 distinct CDR3 sequences, with 24% occurring once and the leading ten covering about 7.4%. The sequencing input was blood. Source of these receptors: a human donor with a solid tumor.

The gene calls are TRBV21-1 and TRBJ1-2; the DNA was not compared with TRBD1, the D call given in the table. TRBV21-1 is a pseudogene segment. The CDR3 spans 13 residues. CDR3 sequence: CASCSAGHYGYTF. CDR3 DNA: TGTGCCAGCTGTAGTGCAGGGCACTATGGCTACACCTTC.

The chain carries TRBV6-6 and TRBJ2-1; 8 bases are a match to TRBD1. From germline, CDR1 is MNHNY and CDR2 SVGAGI (reference sequence). V shed 5 bases, J shed 4 bases, and the junction held 4 bases outside the gene matches. The CDR3 runs 14 residues. Here the CDR3 DNA reads TGTGCCAGCAGTCTGGACAGGGCATACAATGAGCAGTTCTTC. It is translated as CASSLDRAYNEQFF.

This clonotype is large. The V gene is TRBV7-9, the J gene TRBJ1-2, with D uncertain. Germline CDR1 reads SEHNR; CDR2 reads FQNEAQ (reference sequence). The CDR3 runs 13 residues. V was pared by 0 bases and J by 7 bases, with 9 bases between. DNA of the CDR3: TGTGCCAGCAGCTTAGCATCCCTGCGTGGCTACACCTTC. This encodes CASSLASLRGYTF. Combining the CDR3 with reference TRBV7-9 and TRBJ1-2 gives the whole variable domain DTGVSQNPRHKITKRGQNVTFRCDPISEHNRLYWYRQTLGQGPEFLTYFQNEAQLEKSRLLSDRFSAERPKGSFSTLEIQRTEQGDSAMYLCASSLASLRGYTFGSGTRLTVV.

This clonotype is termed large (0.1 to 1%). V and J are TRBV19 and TRBJ1-2; D remains unclear. Trimming pared 5 bases from V and 4 bases from J, leaving 8 bases between. Per germline, CDR1 LNHDA and CDR2 SQIVND (reference sequence). CDR3 length: 12 residues. DNA for the CDR3: TGTGCCAGTAGTTGGGGTGGCTATGGCTACACCTTC. It is translated as CASSWGGYGYTF. Full variable domain (outside the CDR3, taken from reference TRBV19 and TRBJ1-2): DGGITQSPKYLFRKEGQNVTLSCEQNLNHDAMYWYRQDPGQGLRLIYYSQIVNDFQKGDIAEGYSVSREKKESFPLTVTSAQKNPTAFYLCASSWGGYGYTFGSGTRLTVV.

The rearrangement links TRBV27 to TRBJ1-2; TRBD1 matches 9 bases. Germline V gene data show CDR1 as MNHEY and CDR2 as SMNVEV (reference sequence). The CDR3 sequence is 16 residues long. V lost 0 bases and J lost 4; bases outside the gene matches: 6. In DNA form, the CDR3 reads TGTGCCAGCAGTTTATCGGGACAGGGCGGCGGCTATGGCTACACCTTC. Protein sequence: CASSLSGQGGGYGYTF.